The 27 T cell receptor beta chains below come from one sample, sequenced in a study of TIL therapy for anti-PD-1-resistant metastatic lung cancer. Time point given: pre-treatment sample, taken before nivolumab and TIL therapy. The libraries were made with immunoSEQ v3. Profiling relied on immunoSEQ multiplex PCR, and the TCRdb table lists in-frame clones only, not all of them. The repertoire holds about 50,000 clones, roughly 85% seen once, with roughly 5% in the top ten. Source: blood, taken at baseline. Source of these receptors: a woman between 25 and 85 years old with non-small cell lung cancer.

The chain joins TRBV7-2 to TRBJ2-2, with D perhaps TRBD2 (6 bases). This CDR3 has 14 amino acids. CDR1 SGHTA and CDR2 FQGNSA come from the germline V gene. Trimming left V 2 bases short and J 3 bases short, with 7 bases between. As DNA, the CDR3 is TGTGCCAGCAGCTTATGGGGGGACACCGGGGAGCTGTTTTTT. Its translation is CASSLWGDTGELFF.

The chain uses TRBV28 and TRBJ1-5; the match to TRBD1 covers 10 bases. V lost 6 bases, J lost 1 base, and 15 bases stayed unmatched. Germline lookup yields CDR1 MDHEN and CDR2 SYDVKM. The CDR3 length is 19 residues. CDR3 in amino acids: CASRESTGGMGLSNQPQHF. DNA of the CDR3: TGTGCCAGCAGGGAATCGACAGGGGGCATGGGACTAAGCAATCAGCCCCAGCATTTT.

This chain connects TRBV30 to TRBJ1-4; 9 bases fit TRBD1. Germline loops: CDR1 GTSNPN, CDR2 SVGIG (reference sequence). The CDR3 is made up of 15 amino acids. Trimming removed 2 bases from V and 7 bases from J; junction bases left unmatched: 8. The DNA for the CDR3 is TGTGCCTGGAGTCATACAGGGGGCGTTAGTGAAAAACTGTTTTTT. Translated: CAWSHTGGVSEKLFF.

The chain carries TRBV27 and TRBJ2-1; TRBD1 might be the D (6 bases). In germline, CDR1 is MNHEY, CDR2 SMNVEV (reference sequence). This CDR3 contains 15 residues. Trimming shortened V by 2 bases and J by 6 bases, and 14 bases separated the two germline ends. The DNA of the CDR3 is TGTGCCAGCAGTTTAAGAATGGGGGCACCCAATGAGCAGTTCTTC. Its translation: CASSLRMGAPNEQFF.

V usage is TRBV11-2 and J usage is TRBJ2-7; a weak D match, TRBD1 (5 bases). The germline V and J ends were trimmed by 3 bases and 0 bases, with 18 bases remaining between them. The CDR3 runs to 17 residues. The germline V gene has CDR1 SGHAT and CDR2 FQNNGV. Here the CDR3 DNA reads TGTGCCAGCAGCTTTGGAAGGGGTTCCAGGAGCTCCTACGAGCAGTACTTC. This translates into CASSFGRGSRSSYEQYF.

V is TRBV5-1 and J is TRBJ2-5; D remains unclear. The CDR3 consists of 11 residues. Germline V gene data show CDR1 as SGHRS and CDR2 as YFSETQ. The ends were cut back, 4 bases at V and 5 bases at J, with 6 bases in the middle. The CDR3 here is CASSMRETQYF. The CDR3 DNA reads TGCGCCAGCAGCATGCGGGAGACCCAGTACTTC. The whole variable domain, filled in from reference TRBV5-1 and TRBJ2-5, reads KAGVTQTPRYLIKTRGQQVTLSCSPISGHRSVSWYQQTPGQGLQFLFEYFSETQRNKGNFPGRFSGRQFSNSRSEMNVSTLELGDSALYLCASSMRETQYFGPGTRLLVL.

The V gene is TRBV5-1, the J gene TRBJ2-3; D ambiguous. The V and J ends lost 0 bases and 0 bases respectively, with 8 bases between them. Germline V gene lookup returns CDR1 SGHRS and CDR2 YFSETQ. The CDR3 runs 15 residues. The CDR3 protein is CASSLEGTSTDTQYF. The CDR3 DNA is TGCGCCAGCAGCTTGGAAGGAACTAGCACAGATACGCAGTATTTT.

V and J are TRBV19 and TRBJ2-1; D is unclear. This CDR3 contains 14 residues. Germline loops: CDR1 LNHDA, CDR2 SQIVND (reference sequence). V was shortened by 5 bases and J by 4 bases, with 12 bases between the two germline ends. CDR3 residues: CASSPQDQYNEQFF. CDR3 bases: TGTGCCAGTAGTCCTCAGGACCAGTACAATGAGCAGTTCTTC.

This rearrangement joins TRBV7-9 to TRBJ2-3; D ambiguous. The V gene lost 7 bases and the J gene lost 1 base, with 9 bases spanning the gap. There are 13 residues in the CDR3. Germline CDR1 and CDR2: SEHNR and FQNEAQ (reference sequence). DNA for the CDR3: TGTGCCAGCACCGCGTTGGGCACAGATACGCAGTATTTT. The encoded protein is CASTALGTDTQYF. The full variable domain, in which reference TRBV7-9 and TRBJ2-3 provide the parts outside the CDR3, is DTGVSQNPRHKITKRGQNVTFRCDPISEHNRLYWYRQTLGQGPEFLTYFQNEAQLEKSRLLSDRFSAERPKGSFSTLEIQRTEQGDSAMYLCASTALGTDTQYFGPGTRLTVL.

The chain couples TRBV10-2 to TRBJ2-5; the match to TRBD1 covers 8 bases. The CDR3 extends over 14 amino acids. Per the germline V gene, CDR1 is WSHSY and CDR2 is SAAADI. The V segment lost 4 bases and the J segment 1 base; nucleotides outside the gene matches: 2. The DNA for the CDR3 is TGCGCCAGCAGTGCGACAGGGGCCCAAGAGACCCAGTACTTC. This encodes CASSATGAQETQYF.

The V and J genes are TRBV6-5 and TRBJ1-1; D remains unclear. This CDR3 has 13 amino acids. Germline V gives CDR1 MNHEY, CDR2 SVGAGI. V was trimmed by 5 bases and J by 5 bases, leaving 12 bases between them. The CDR3 loop reads CASSNYRGTEAFF. CDR3 in DNA: TGTGCCAGCAGTAACTACCGCGGGACTGAAGCTTTCTTT.

J is TRBJ1-6 and V is TRBV6-1; tentatively, D is TRBD1 (6 bases). Per germline, CDR1 MNHNS and CDR2 SASEGT. This CDR3 comprises 13 residues. V was shortened by 4 bases and J by 7 bases, with 8 bases between the two germline ends. The CDR3 sequence is CASSGTENSPLHF. CDR3 sequence (DNA): TGTGCCAGCAGTGGGACAGAGAATTCACCCCTCCACTTT.

This clone was seen a handful of times. The chain couples TRBV5-1 to TRBJ2-7, with 7 bases lining up with TRBD1. The V segment lost 4 bases and the J segment 5 bases; nucleotides outside the gene matches: 6. Germline V lookup: CDR1 SGHRS, CDR2 YFSETQ. This CDR3 region has 13 residues. The CDR3 nucleotides read TGCGCCAGCAGCCAAACGACAGGGAACGAGCAGTACTTC. Translation gives CASSQTTGNEQYF.

V gene TRBV29-1 combines with J gene TRBJ1-2; no clear D gene. Germline assignment: CDR1 SQVTM and CDR2 ANQGSEA. With 3 bases removed from V and 8 bases from J, the gap between germline ends came to 7 bases. The CDR3 runs 10 residues. CDR3 residues: CSVEENGYTF. The CDR3 DNA is TGCAGCGTTGAGGAAAACGGCTACACCTTC.

This clone was seen just once. This sequence joins TRBV13 and TRBJ2-1, with TRBD2 identical over 12 bases. This CDR3 has 16 residues. V shed 2 bases, J shed 6 bases, and the junction held 5 bases outside the gene matches. Germline V CDR1 and CDR2: PRHDT, FYEKMQ (reference sequence). In DNA form, the CDR3 reads TGTGCCAGCAGCTTACCGACTAGCGGGAGAGGCAATGAGCAGTTCTTC. The encoded protein is CASSLPTSGRGNEQFF. Filled out from reference TRBV13 and TRBJ2-1, the complete variable domain reads AAGVIQSPRHLIKEKRETATLKCYPIPRHDTVYWYQQGPGQDPQFLISFYEKMQSDKGSIPDRFSAQQFSDYHSELNMSSLELGDSALYFCASSLPTSGRGNEQFFGPGTRLTVL.

V and J are TRBV4-2 and TRBJ2-2, with 7 bases matching TRBD2. Germline-derived CDR1 and CDR2 are LGHNA and YNFKEQ. The CDR3 loop spans 15 amino acids. V lost 0 bases, J lost 5 bases, and 3 bases stayed unmatched. CDR3 bases: TGTGCCAGCAGCCAAGATCAACTAGCGACCGGGGAGCTGTTTTTT. Amino acids: CASSQDQLATGELFF.

The gene calls are TRBV11-2 and TRBJ1-1; a weak D match, TRBD1 (6 bases). The V gene lost 5 bases and the J gene lost 0 bases, with 16 bases spanning the gap. Germline V gene data show CDR1 as SGHAT and CDR2 as FQNNGV. This CDR3 has 16 amino acids. DNA for the CDR3: TGTGCCAGCAGCCCGACCGGACAGAAGTTGAACACTGAAGCTTTCTTT. It translates to CASSPTGQKLNTEAFF.

The chain joins TRBV13 to TRBJ2-1; possibly TRBD2 for D (7 bases). V was pared by 1 base and J by 6 bases, with 13 bases between. The CDR3 loop spans 15 amino acids. The germline V gene has CDR1 PRHDT and CDR2 FYEKMQ (reference sequence). CDR3 in amino acids: CASSLEGGTPNEQFF. In nucleotides, the CDR3 is TGTGCCAGCAGCTTAGAGGGGGGGACCCCCAATGAGCAGTTCTTC.

In DNA, the CDR3 is TGTGCCAGCACCTCTACCCCAGGAGCGGACACCGGGGAGCTGTTTTTT. Residues: CASTSTPGADTGELFF. The chain has TRBV11-2 and TRBJ2-2; D may be TRBD2 (5 bases). The CDR3 contains 16 residues. Germline V gene data show CDR1 as SGHAT and CDR2 as FQNNGV. The V end was cut by 7 bases, the J end by 3 bases, with 18 bases between.

This chain connects TRBV4-1 to TRBJ1-2, with D maybe TRBD1 (5 bases). The CDR3 is 17 amino acids. Germline V lookup: CDR1 MGHRA, CDR2 YSYEKL. Trimming stripped 1 base from V and 5 bases from J, with 20 bases between. CDR3 protein: CASSQVLGPREKYGYTF. DNA of the CDR3: TGCGCCAGCAGCCAAGTTCTGGGGCCGCGCGAAAAGTATGGCTACACCTTC.

This clone was recorded only once. The rearrangement links TRBV5-1 to TRBJ1-6; D is perhaps TRBD1 (5 bases). This CDR3 is built from 15 residues. Germline loops: CDR1 SGHRS, CDR2 YFSETQ. Trimming pared 4 bases from V and 3 bases from J, leaving 11 bases between. CDR3 sequence: CASSPSTGYNSPLHF. The CDR3 DNA sequence: TGCGCCAGCAGCCCGTCAACAGGCTATAATTCACCCCTCCACTTT.

The chain has TRBV15 and TRBJ2-2, with 7 bases that match TRBD1. V lost 9 bases, J lost 5 bases, and 12 bases stayed unmatched. The germline V gene has CDR1 LNHNV and CDR2 YYDKDF (reference sequence). This CDR3 contains 15 residues. Here the CDR3 reads CATRAAQGVTGELFF. The CDR3 DNA sequence: TGTGCCACGCGGGCGGCTCAGGGGGTTACCGGGGAGCTGTTTTTT. The full variable domain, its missing parts supplied by reference TRBV15 and TRBJ2-2, is DAMVIQNPRYQVTQFGKPVTLSCSQTLNHNVMYWYQQKSSQAPKLLFHYYDKDFNNEADTPDNFQSRRPNTSFCFLDIRSPGLGDTAMYLCATRAAQGVTGELFFGEGSRLTVL.

The V call is TRBV29-1, the J call TRBJ1-3; D unresolved. The CDR3 spans 13 residues. The germline gives CDR1 SQVTM, CDR2 ANQGSEA. V lost 3 bases and J lost 4, with 10 bases in between. The DNA of the CDR3 is TGCAGCGTTGAGAAGGACTACGGAAACACCATATATTTT. It codes for CSVEKDYGNTIYF.

The gene calls are TRBV6-5 and TRBJ1-4; D not resolved. The CDR3 is 16 residues long. Germline CDR1 and CDR2: MNHEY and SVGAGI. Trimming cost V 4 bases and J 0 bases, with 12 bases left between them. CDR3 sequence reads: CASSFGRVPTNEKLFF. The CDR3 DNA sequence: TGTGCCAGCAGTTTCGGCCGGGTCCCAACTAATGAAAAACTGTTTTTT.

The rearrangement links TRBV4-2 to TRBJ1-4; no clear D. V was cut by 0 bases and J by 0 bases, with 8 bases left in between. The CDR3 is made up of 16 amino acids. In germline, CDR1 is LGHNA, CDR2 YNFKEQ. For the CDR3, the DNA is TGTGCCAGCAGCCAAGATTGGAGATCAACTAATGAAAAACTGTTTTTT. Its translation is CASSQDWRSTNEKLFF.

The chain employs TRBV12-5 and TRBJ2-1; D call uncertain. V dropped 0 bases and J dropped 8 bases, with 5 bases sitting between them. CDR1 and CDR2 from the germline V gene are LGHNT and FRNRAP. The CDR3 runs 12 residues. In DNA, the CDR3 is TGTGCTAGTGGTTTGGTATTGCATGAGCAGTTCTTC. Its protein product is CASGLVLHEQFF.

The CDR3 region is CSVEGSAGGTEAFF. The CDR3 DNA follows: TGCAGCGTTGAAGGTTCGGCGGGGGGCACTGAAGCTTTCTTT. The genes are TRBV29-1 and TRBJ1-1, with D perhaps TRBD1 (5 bases). Between the trimmed V and J ends, which lost 1 base and 4 bases, there was a span of 13 bases. Looked up from germline, CDR1 is SQVTM and CDR2 is ANQGSEA. This CDR3 has 14 amino acids.